This T cell receptor (beta chain) was sequenced in a study of early T cells in non-severe SARS-CoV-2 infection. The overall study: Sequencing of bulk RNA from unsorted whole blood was done, without chain pairing.

This clonotype was seen only a few times. The antigen remains undetermined. The germline V gene encodes CDR1 MDHEN and CDR2 SYDVKM. The V gene end was trimmed by 5 bases and the J gene end by 0 bases; junction bases not matched to a gene: 15. The CDR3 contains 18 residues. Broader study findings: There was a bias toward anti-spike CD8 responses in VDJdb matching, which missed private and CD4 specificities.

The protocol attached unique molecular identifiers to individual cDNA molecules. TCRdb re-called the 5' RACE reads with MiXCR, one entry per CDR3 protein. The data contain tens of thousands of distinct CDR3 sequences, around 12% of them singletons. The chain carries TRBV28 and TRBJ1-1; 7 nucleotides align to TRBD1. The TCR comes from an adult who was a healthcare worker with PCR-confirmed SARS-CoV-2 infection or an uninfected control (not recorded which). Specimen: whole blood. The CDR3 protein is CASSRGGPTGTMNTEAFF. The DNA of the CDR3 is TGTGCCAGCAGTCGCGGCGGGCCGACAGGGACGATGAACACTGAAGCTTTCTTT. Full variable domain (outside the CDR3, taken from reference TRBV28 and TRBJ1-1): DVKVTQSSRYLVKRTGEKVFLECVQDMDHENMFWYRQDPGLGLRLIYFSYDVKMKEKGDIPEGYSVSREKKERFSLILESASTNQTSMYLCASSRGGPTGTMNTEAFFGQGTRLTVV.